This T cell receptor (beta chain) is from a study of PD-1 blockade in classical Hodgkin lymphoma. Produced via immunoSEQ multiplex PCR; TCRdb's table is partial and in-frame only. The data show tens of thousands of clones, with 85% to 95% seen just once and 6.5% to 9.5% held by the top ten. Germline values: CDR1 MDHEN, CDR2 SYDVKM. The CDR3 length is 14 residues. V was pared by 6 bases and J by 4 bases, with 13 bases between. Indicated time point: cycle 4 day 1 (C4D1), after 5 to 7 weeks of nivolumab. Every patient relapsed after autologous stem cell transplantation, and brentuximab vedotin exposure varied. Patients reached a best response of complete response, partial response or progressive disease.

The sequencing here drew on peripheral blood mononuclear cells (PBMCs), taken before the fourth cycle of nivolumab. The TCR comes from a human donor with classical Hodgkin lymphoma. This sequence joins TRBV28 and TRBJ2-1, with D perhaps TRBD1 (6 bases). The CDR3 bases are TGTGCCAGCAGGACAGGAGCAACGTACAATGAGCAGTTCTTC. Translation gives CASRTGATYNEQFF.